Below, 14 T cell receptor beta chains from the same sample are listed, as sequenced in a study of glioma-infiltrating T cells after dendritic cell vaccination. Time point in this sample: after dendritic cell vaccination, including at tumor progression/relapse. TCRdb's copy holds only in-frame clones and misses some; the assay was immunoSEQ multiplex PCR. The sample lists around 83,000 clones, around 85% seen once, with around 9.3% in the top ten. Sequences were derived from blood, sampled after dendritic cell vaccination. All receptors come from a human donor with glioblastoma.

The genes are TRBV4-1 and TRBJ2-5, with 9 positions matching TRBD2. V shed 2 bases, J shed 3 bases, and the junction held 4 bases outside the gene matches. The CDR3 is 15 amino acids. From germline, CDR1 is MGHRA and CDR2 YSYEKL. CDR3 protein: CASSQPTSGKETQYF. The CDR3 DNA sequence: TGCGCCAGCAGCCAACCGACTAGCGGCAAAGAGACCCAGTACTTC.

This rearrangement joins TRBV27 to TRBJ2-5; TRBD2 agrees at 13 bases. The J call is in doubt because the DNA end fits TRBJ2-7 better. The CDR3 extends over 17 amino acids. Germline CDR1 is MNHEY and CDR2 is SMNVEV (reference sequence). CDR3 residues: CASSFRTSGSVSYEQYF. As DNA, the CDR3 is TGTGCCAGCAGTTTCCGGACTAGCGGGAGCGTCTCCTACGAGCAGTACTTC.

The rearrangement links TRBV6-1 to TRBJ2-1; 11 positions agree with TRBD2. CDR3 length: 15 residues. Per germline, CDR1 MNHNS and CDR2 SASEGT. With 8 bases clipped from V and 9 bases from J, the junction kept 12 bases outside the gene matches. The CDR3 reads CASGPLAGGSGEQFF. In nucleotides, the CDR3 is TGTGCCAGCGGGCCTTTAGCGGGGGGGTCAGGTGAGCAGTTCTTC.

This chain uses TRBV9 with TRBJ2-7; a possible D gene is TRBD2 (6 bases). This CDR3 comprises 15 residues. Trimming removed 4 bases from V and 1 base from J, with 15 bases in between. Germline V lookup: CDR1 SGDLS, CDR2 YYNGEE. The CDR3 here is CASSPQLGLSYEQYF. The CDR3 nucleotides read TGTGCCAGCAGCCCTCAACTGGGACTTTCCTACGAGCAGTACTTC.

This clone was seen ten or more times. J is TRBJ2-7 and V is TRBV19; D is unresolved. Germline V CDR1 and CDR2: LNHDA, SQIVND (reference sequence). Trimming took off 5 bases at V and 3 bases at J, with 8 bases between the two ends. This CDR3 contains 12 residues. The CDR3 DNA reads TGTGCCAGTAGTGCGAATTACTACGAGCAGTACTTC. Its protein is CASSANYYEQYF.

This chain connects TRBV2 to TRBJ2-7, with a tentative D call TRBD2 (6 bases). The CDR3 extends over 14 amino acids. Germline V gives CDR1 SNHLY, CDR2 FYNNEI. Trimming removed 4 bases at V and 7 bases at J, with 17 bases between. The CDR3 here is CASSVVGAAGEQYF. The DNA for the CDR3 is TGTGCCAGCAGTGTAGTCGGGGCGGCGGGGGAGCAGTACTTC.

The chain links TRBV7-6 to TRBJ2-7, with D perhaps matching TRBD1 (6 bases). CDR1 and CDR2 (germline): SGHVS, FNYEAQ. Trimming took off 5 bases at V and 2 bases at J, with 13 bases between the two ends. The CDR3 length is 14 residues. The CDR3 is CASSPRDNAYEQYF. The DNA of the CDR3 is TGTGCCAGCAGCCCCCGGGACAATGCCTACGAGCAGTACTTC. Combining the CDR3 with reference TRBV7-6 and TRBJ2-7 gives the whole variable domain GAGVSQSPRYKVTKRGQDVALRCDPISGHVSLYWYRQALGQGPEFLTYFNYEAQQDKSGLPNDRFSAERPEGSISTLTIQRTEQRDSAMYRCASSPRDNAYEQYFGPGTRLTVT.

The chain couples TRBV5-1 to TRBJ1-6, with 8 bases aligning to TRBD1. The V gene's germline CDR1 is SGHRS and CDR2 YFSETQ. Trimming cost V 3 bases and J 2 bases; bases outside gene matches: 4. This CDR3 is built from 16 residues. The CDR3 region is CASSYQGATYNSPLHF. DNA for the CDR3: TGCGCCAGCAGCTATCAGGGGGCGACCTATAATTCACCCCTCCACTTT.

The chain employs TRBV18 and TRBJ2-6; 10 bases fit TRBD1. V gave up 3 bases and J gave up 0 bases; unmatched junction bases: 14. The CDR3 is 21 residues long. CDR1 and CDR2 (germline): KGHSH, LQKENI. This CDR3 reads CASSPDRGSEIRNSGANVLTF. The DNA for the CDR3 is TGTGCCAGCTCACCGGACAGGGGGTCTGAAATACGTAACTCTGGGGCCAACGTCCTGACTTTC.

V is TRBV2 and J is TRBJ2-1; a weak D match, TRBD1 (5 bases). The germline gives CDR1 SNHLY, CDR2 FYNNEI. Deletions cut 6 bases from V and 10 bases from J, with 19 bases between. CDR3 length: 14 residues. This CDR3 reads CASSEYLGVREQFF. Written as DNA, the CDR3 is TGTGCCAGCAGCGAATACCTAGGGGTGAGGGAGCAGTTCTTC.

The chain employs TRBV6-5 and TRBJ2-5; 9 bases align to TRBD1. The DNA end is more similar to TRBJ2-7, so the J call may be wrong. Germline V gene data show CDR1 as MNHEY and CDR2 as SVGAGI. The CDR3 is made up of 13 amino acids. In nucleotides, the CDR3 is TGTGCCAGCGGTACGGGACAGGGCGTCGAGCAGTACTTC. Translating gives CASGTGQGVEQYF.

This chain links TRBV7-2 with TRBJ2-1; the D gene is possibly TRBD1 (5 bases). V lost 3 bases, J lost 4 bases, and 10 bases lay in between. This CDR3 region has 14 residues. The germline V gene has CDR1 SGHTA and CDR2 FQGNSA. The CDR3 loop is CASSFSRVYNEQFF. CDR3 bases: TGTGCCAGCAGCTTCTCCAGGGTGTACAATGAGCAGTTCTTC.

This sequence joins TRBV15 and TRBJ2-1; maybe TRBD1 (6 bases). The V end was cut by 2 bases, the J end by 0 bases, with 11 bases between. Germline CDR1 and CDR2: LNHNV and YYDKDF (reference sequence). The CDR3 is made up of 16 amino acids. CDR3 coding DNA: TGTGCCACCAGCAGAAGGACAGCAAGCTCCTACAATGAGCAGTTCTTC. Translation: CATSRRTASSYNEQFF.

The V call is TRBV7-3, the J call TRBJ2-2, with 13 bases matching TRBD2. Trimming removed 5 bases from V and 1 base from J; junction bases left unmatched: 7. This CDR3 spans 18 amino acids. Germline loops: CDR1 SGHTA, CDR2 FQGTGA. This CDR3 reads CASSLVGTSGKNTGELFF. CDR3 DNA: TGTGCCAGCAGCCTCGTAGGGACTAGCGGGAAGAACACCGGGGAGCTGTTTTTT.